The rows below give T cell receptor beta chains drawn from one sample of a study of T cell changes during pregnancy in multiple sclerosis. Using immunoSEQ multiplex PCR, the repertoire was profiled, and TCRdb retains in-frame clones only, with some absent. The sample yields over 55,000 clones, roughly nine tenths seen once. Sequencing was performed on peripheral blood, taken in the first trimester of pregnancy. The receptor source for this set is a female donor with multiple sclerosis, enrolled in a pregnancy study. Both conserved end residues are part of each CDR3. Each record gives: clone size, V gene, J gene, D gene, CDR3 protein, CDR3 DNA. D genes are given only for firm matches. Clone sizes are given selectively: once, few, many, or a class where the clone is expanded.

.,TRBV14,TRBJ2-4,TRBD1,CASSHMGQGENIQYF,TGTGCCAGCAGCCATATGGGACAGGGCGAAAACATTCAGTACTTC
medium-sized,TRBV29-1,TRBJ1-2,.,CSVGSSQGHNYGYTF,TGCAGCGTTGGGTCCTCCCAGGGGCATAACTATGGCTACACCTTC
.,TRBV7-2,TRBJ1-1,.,CASSLHPGGGAFF,TGTGCCAGCAGCCTACATCCGGGGGGGGGCGCTTTCTTT
.,TRBV7-9,TRBJ1-1,.,CASSLGAGGILSGTEAFF,TGTGCCAGCAGCTTAGGGGCGGGGGGAATCTTATCGGGGACTGAAGCTTTCTTT
once,TRBV4-1,TRBJ2-1,TRBD2,CASSQDLAGGFNEQFF,TGCGCCAGCAGCCAAGATTTAGCGGGAGGGTTTAATGAGCAGTTCTTC
few,TRBV27,TRBJ2-4,.,CASIEGSIQYF,TGTGCCAGCATCGAGGGAAGCATTCAGTACTTC
.,TRBV5-1,TRBJ2-1,.,CASSEGLRSSYNEQFF,TGCGCCAGCAGCGAGGGACTCCGAAGCTCCTACAATGAGCAGTTCTTC
.,TRBV2,TRBJ2-2,TRBD2,CASHPGSSGRANTGELFF,TGTGCTTCACACCCAGGGTCCAGCGGGAGAGCGAACACCGGGGAGCTGTTTTTT
.,TRBV18,TRBJ2-3,TRBD1,CASSPRLTGVGPDTQYF,TGTGCCAGCTCACCACGATTGACAGGGGTCGGCCCAGATACGCAGTATTTT
.,TRBV5-1,TRBJ2-7,.,CASSLLGRGGYEQYF,TGCGCCAGCAGCTTGTTGGGCAGGGGAGGGTACGAGCAGTACTTC
.,TRBV4-1,TRBJ2-1,.,CASSQAGGADYEQFF,TGCGCCAGCAGCCAAGCTGGGGGCGCAGATTACGAGCAGTTCTTC
.,TRBV4-2,TRBJ1-5,.,CASSQIRAYSNQPQHF,TGTGCCAGCAGCCAAATCAGGGCTTATAGCAATCAGCCCCAGCATTTT
once,TRBV10-3,TRBJ2-7,.,CAISESRQGHEQYF,TGTGCCATCAGTGAGTCGCGGCAGGGCCACGAGCAGTACTTC
.,TRBV6-1,TRBJ1-1,TRBD1,CASAETGRTEAFF,TGTGCCAGCGCTGAGACAGGGCGCACTGAAGCTTTCTTT
.,TRBV29-1,TRBJ1-4,.,CSSYSGEKLFF,TGCAGCTCATATTCCGGTGAAAAACTGTTTTTT
.,TRBV5-1,TRBJ1-1,.,CASSFQEGKAFF,TGCGCCAGCAGCTTTCAGGAGGGGAAAGCTTTCTTT
.,TRBV5-6,TRBJ1-2,TRBD1,CASSLQGEVDYGYTF,TGTGCCAGCAGCTTACAGGGGGAGGTAGACTATGGCTACACCTTC
.,TRBV19,TRBJ2-5,.,CASSIGSGKETQYF,TGTGCCAGTAGTATAGGGAGCGGTAAAGAGACCCAGTACTTC
few,TRBV7-2,TRBJ2-3,.,CASSRRGTQASGTDTQYF,TGTGCCAGCAGCCGTCGGGGGACTCAGGCTAGCGGCACAGATACGCAGTATTTT
once,TRBV13,TRBJ2-5,TRBD1,CASSTRDRAETQYF,TGTGCCAGCAGCACCCGGGACAGGGCAGAGACCCAGTACTTC